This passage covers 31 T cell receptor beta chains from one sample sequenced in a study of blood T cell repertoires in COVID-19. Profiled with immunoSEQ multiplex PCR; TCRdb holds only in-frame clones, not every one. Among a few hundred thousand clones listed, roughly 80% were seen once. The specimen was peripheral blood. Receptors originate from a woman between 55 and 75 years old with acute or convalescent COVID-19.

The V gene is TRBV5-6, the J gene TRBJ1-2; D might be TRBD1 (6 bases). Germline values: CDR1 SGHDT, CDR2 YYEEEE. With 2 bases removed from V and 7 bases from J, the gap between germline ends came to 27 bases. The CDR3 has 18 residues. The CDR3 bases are TGTGCCAGCAGCTTACGGGACCCCCACCCATCGTCAGGGGCTGGCTACACCTTC. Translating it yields CASSLRDPHPSSGAGYTF.

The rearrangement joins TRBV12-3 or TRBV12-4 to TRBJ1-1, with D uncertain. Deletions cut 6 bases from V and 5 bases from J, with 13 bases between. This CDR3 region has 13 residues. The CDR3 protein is CASSASGWTEAFF. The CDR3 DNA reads TGTGCCAGCAGCGCCTCGGGATGGACTGAAGCTTTCTTT.

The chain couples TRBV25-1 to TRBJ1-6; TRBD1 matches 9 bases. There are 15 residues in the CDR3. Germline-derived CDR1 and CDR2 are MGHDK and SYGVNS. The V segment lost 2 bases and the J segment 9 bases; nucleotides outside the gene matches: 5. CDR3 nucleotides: TGTGCCAGCAGTGAACCGACAGGGGGAATTTCACCCCTCCACTTT. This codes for CASSEPTGGISPLHF.

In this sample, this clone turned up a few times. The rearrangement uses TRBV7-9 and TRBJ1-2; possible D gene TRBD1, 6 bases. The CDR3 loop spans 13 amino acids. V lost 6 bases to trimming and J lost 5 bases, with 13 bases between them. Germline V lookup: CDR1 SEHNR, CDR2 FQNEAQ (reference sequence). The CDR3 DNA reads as TGTGCCAGCAGTTCCGCAGGGGCTTATGGCTACACCTTC. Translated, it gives CASSSAGAYGYTF. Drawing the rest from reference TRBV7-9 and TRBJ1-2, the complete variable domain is DTGVSQNPRHKITKRGQNVTFRCDPISEHNRLYWYRQTLGQGPEFLTYFQNEAQLEKSRLLSDRFSAERPKGSFSTLEIQRTEQGDSAMYLCASSSAGAYGYTFGSGTRLTVV.

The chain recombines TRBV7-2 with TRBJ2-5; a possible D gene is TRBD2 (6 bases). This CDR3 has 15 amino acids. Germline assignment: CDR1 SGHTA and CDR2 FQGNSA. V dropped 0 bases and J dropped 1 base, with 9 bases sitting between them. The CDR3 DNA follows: TGTGCCAGCAGCTTAGCGTCCGGGAGCCAAGAGACCCAGTACTTC. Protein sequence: CASSLASGSQETQYF.

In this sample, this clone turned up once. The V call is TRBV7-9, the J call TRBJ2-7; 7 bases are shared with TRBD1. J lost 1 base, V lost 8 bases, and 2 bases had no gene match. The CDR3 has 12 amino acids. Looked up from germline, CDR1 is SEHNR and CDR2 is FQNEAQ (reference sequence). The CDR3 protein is CASGTDSYEQYF. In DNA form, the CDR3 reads TGTGCCAGCGGGACAGATTCCTACGAGCAGTACTTC.

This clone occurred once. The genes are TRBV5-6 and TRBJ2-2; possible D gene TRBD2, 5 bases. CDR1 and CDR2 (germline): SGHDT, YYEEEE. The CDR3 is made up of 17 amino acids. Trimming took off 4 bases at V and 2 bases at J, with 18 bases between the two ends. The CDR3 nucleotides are TGTGCCAGCAGCCTAAGAAAAAGCGGAGTAAACACCGGGGAGCTGTTTTTT. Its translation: CASSLRKSGVNTGELFF. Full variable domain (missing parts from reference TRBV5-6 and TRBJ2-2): DAGVTQSPTHLIKTRGQQVTLRCSPKSGHDTVSWYQQALGQGPQFIFQYYEEEERQRGNFPDRFSGHQFPNYSSELNVNALLLGDSALYLCASSLRKSGVNTGELFFGEGSRLTVL.

The CDR3 DNA is TGTGCCAGCAGCCGGGAACAGGGTAATTCACCCCTCCACTTT. Protein sequence: CASSREQGNSPLHF. The V gene is TRBV7-9, the J gene TRBJ1-6, with D maybe TRBD1 (6 bases). The V end lost 5 bases, the J end lost 6 bases, and 11 bases lay between the germline ends. The CDR3 length is 14 residues. Germline V CDR1 and CDR2: SEHNR, FQNEAQ (reference sequence). Variable domain in full (rest from reference TRBV7-9 and TRBJ1-6): DTGVSQNPRHKITKRGQNVTFRCDPISEHNRLYWYRQTLGQGPEFLTYFQNEAQLEKSRLLSDRFSAERPKGSFSTLEIQRTEQGDSAMYLCASSREQGNSPLHFGNGTRLTVT.

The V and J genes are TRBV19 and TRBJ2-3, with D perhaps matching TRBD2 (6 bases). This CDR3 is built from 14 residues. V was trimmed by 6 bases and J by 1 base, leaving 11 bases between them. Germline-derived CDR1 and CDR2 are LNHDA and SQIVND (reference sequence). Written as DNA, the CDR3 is TGTGCCAGTAGGGAGGGGATCGGCACAGATACGCAGTATTTT. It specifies CASREGIGTDTQYF.

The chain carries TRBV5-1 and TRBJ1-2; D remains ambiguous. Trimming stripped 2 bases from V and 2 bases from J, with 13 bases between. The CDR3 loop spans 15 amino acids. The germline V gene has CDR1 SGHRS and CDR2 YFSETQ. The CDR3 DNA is TGCGCCAGCAGCTTTATGGGCAGCCTGAACTATGGCTACACCTTC. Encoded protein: CASSFMGSLNYGYTF. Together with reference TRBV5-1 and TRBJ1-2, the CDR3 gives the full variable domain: KAGVTQTPRYLIKTRGQQVTLSCSPISGHRSVSWYQQTPGQGLQFLFEYFSETQRNKGNFPGRFSGRQFSNSRSEMNVSTLELGDSALYLCASSFMGSLNYGYTFGSGTRLTVV.

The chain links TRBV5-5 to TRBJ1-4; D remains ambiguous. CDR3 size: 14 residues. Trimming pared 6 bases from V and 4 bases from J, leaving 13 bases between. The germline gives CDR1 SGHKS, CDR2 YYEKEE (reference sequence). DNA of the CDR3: TGTGCCAGCACCGGACGGGGATTTAATGAAAAACTGTTTTTT. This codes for CASTGRGFNEKLFF.

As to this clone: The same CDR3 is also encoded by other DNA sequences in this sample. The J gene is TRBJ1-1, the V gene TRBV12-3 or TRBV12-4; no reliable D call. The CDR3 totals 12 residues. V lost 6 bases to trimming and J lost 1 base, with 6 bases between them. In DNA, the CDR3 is TGTGCCAGCAGCCTATCGAACACTGAAGCTTTCTTT. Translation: CASSLSNTEAFF.

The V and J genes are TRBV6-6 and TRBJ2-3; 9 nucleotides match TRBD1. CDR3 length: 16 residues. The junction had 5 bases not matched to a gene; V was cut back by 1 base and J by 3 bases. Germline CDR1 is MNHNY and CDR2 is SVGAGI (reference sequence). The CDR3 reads CASSYWDRVETDTQYF. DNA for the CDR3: TGTGCCAGCAGTTACTGGGACAGGGTTGAAACAGATACGCAGTATTTT.

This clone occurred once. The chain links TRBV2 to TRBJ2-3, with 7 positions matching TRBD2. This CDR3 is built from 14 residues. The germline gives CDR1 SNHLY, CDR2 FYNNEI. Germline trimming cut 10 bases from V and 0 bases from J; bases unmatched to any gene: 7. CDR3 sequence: CATQLTSSTDTQYF. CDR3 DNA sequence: TGTGCCACCCAGTTGACTAGCAGCACAGATACGCAGTATTTT.

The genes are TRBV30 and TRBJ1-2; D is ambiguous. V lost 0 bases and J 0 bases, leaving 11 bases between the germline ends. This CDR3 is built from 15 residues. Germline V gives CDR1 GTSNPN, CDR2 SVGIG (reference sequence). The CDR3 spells CAWSVPRRTNYGYTF. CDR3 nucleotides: TGTGCCTGGAGTGTCCCCAGGCGTACTAACTATGGCTACACCTTC.

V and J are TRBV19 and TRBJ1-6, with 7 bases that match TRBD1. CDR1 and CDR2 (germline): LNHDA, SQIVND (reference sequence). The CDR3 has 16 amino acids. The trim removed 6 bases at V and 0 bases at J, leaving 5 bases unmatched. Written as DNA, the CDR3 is TGTGCCAGTAGCGAGACAGGGATCTCCTATAATTCACCCCTCCACTTT. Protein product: CASSETGISYNSPLHF.

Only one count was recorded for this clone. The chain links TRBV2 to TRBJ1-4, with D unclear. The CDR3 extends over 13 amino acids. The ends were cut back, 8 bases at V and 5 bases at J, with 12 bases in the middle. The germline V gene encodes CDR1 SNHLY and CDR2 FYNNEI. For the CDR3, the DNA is TGTGCCAGCTCCCGGGAAAAAAATGAAAAACTGTTTTTT. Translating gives CASSREKNEKLFF. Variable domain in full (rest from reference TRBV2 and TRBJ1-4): EPEVTQTPSHQVTQMGQEVILRCVPISNHLYFYWYRQILGQKVEFLVSFYNNEISEKSEIFDDQFSVERPDGSNFTLKIRSTKLEDSAMYFCASSREKNEKLFFGSGTQLSVL.

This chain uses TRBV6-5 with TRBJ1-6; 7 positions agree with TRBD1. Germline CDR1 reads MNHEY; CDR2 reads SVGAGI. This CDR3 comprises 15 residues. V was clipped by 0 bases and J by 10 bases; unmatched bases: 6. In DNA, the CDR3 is TGTGCCAGCAGTTACTCGACAGGGAGCGGGTCACCCCTCCACTTT. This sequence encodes CASSYSTGSGSPLHF.

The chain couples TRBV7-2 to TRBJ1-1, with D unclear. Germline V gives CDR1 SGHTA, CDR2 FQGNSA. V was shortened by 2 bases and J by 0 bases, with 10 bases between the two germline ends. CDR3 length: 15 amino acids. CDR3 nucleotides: TGTGCCAGCAGCTTACACAGACTAATGAACACTGAAGCTTTCTTT. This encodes CASSLHRLMNTEAFF.

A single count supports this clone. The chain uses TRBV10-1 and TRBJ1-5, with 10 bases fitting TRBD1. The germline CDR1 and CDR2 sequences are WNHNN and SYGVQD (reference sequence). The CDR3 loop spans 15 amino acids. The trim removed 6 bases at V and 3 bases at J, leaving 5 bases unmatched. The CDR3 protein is CASSAGQGYNQPQHF. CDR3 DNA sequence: TGCGCCAGCAGCGCGGGACAGGGGTACAATCAGCCCCAGCATTTT.

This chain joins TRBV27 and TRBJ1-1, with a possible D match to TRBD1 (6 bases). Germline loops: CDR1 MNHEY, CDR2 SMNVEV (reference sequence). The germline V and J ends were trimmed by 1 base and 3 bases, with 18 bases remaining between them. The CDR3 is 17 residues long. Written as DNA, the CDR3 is TGTGCCAGCAGTTTATGGCCCCTTAGACAGGAGGACACTGAAGCTTTCTTT. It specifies CASSLWPLRQEDTEAFF.

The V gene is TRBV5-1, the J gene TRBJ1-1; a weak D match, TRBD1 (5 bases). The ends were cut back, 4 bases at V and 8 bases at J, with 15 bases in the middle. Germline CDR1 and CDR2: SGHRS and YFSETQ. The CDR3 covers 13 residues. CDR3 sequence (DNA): TGCGCCAGCAGCCCACTGCAGGGTGAGGAAGCTTTCTTT. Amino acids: CASSPLQGEEAFF.

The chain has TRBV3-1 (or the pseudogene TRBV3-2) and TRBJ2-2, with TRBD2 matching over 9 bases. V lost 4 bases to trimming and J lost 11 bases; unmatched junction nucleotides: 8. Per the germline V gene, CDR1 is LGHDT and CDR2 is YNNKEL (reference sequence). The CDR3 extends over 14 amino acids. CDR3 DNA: TGTGCCAGCAGCCGGCGGGGGGGGTTCAATGAGCTGTTTTTT. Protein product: CASSRRGGFNELFF.

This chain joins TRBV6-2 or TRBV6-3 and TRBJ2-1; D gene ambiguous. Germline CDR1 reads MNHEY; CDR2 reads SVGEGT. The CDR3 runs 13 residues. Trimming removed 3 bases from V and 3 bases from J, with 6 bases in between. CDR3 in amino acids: CASSYPGYNEQFF. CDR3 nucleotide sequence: TGTGCCAGCAGTTATCCGGGCTACAATGAGCAGTTCTTC.

CDR3 sequence: CASSPGLAGVFSTDTQYF. DNA of the CDR3: TGTGCCAGCAGCCCGGGACTAGCGGGAGTCTTCAGCACAGATACGCAGTATTTT. The V call is TRBV3-1 (or the pseudogene TRBV3-2), the J call TRBJ2-3; TRBD2 aligns across 14 bases. The ends lost 4 bases at V and 0 bases at J; junction bases unmatched: 6. Germline CDR1 is LGHDT and CDR2 is YNNKEL (reference sequence). The CDR3 length is 18 residues.

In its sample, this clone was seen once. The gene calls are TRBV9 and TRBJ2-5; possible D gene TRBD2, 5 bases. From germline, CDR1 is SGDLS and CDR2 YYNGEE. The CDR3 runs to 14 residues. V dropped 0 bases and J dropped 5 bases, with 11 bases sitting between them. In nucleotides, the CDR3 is TGTGCCAGCAGCGTAGACTCCGGGGAGGAGACCCAGTACTTC. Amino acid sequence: CASSVDSGEETQYF.

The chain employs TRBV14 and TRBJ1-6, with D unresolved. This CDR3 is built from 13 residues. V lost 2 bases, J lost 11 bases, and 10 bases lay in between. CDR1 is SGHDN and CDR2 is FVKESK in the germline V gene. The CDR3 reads CASSQYERAPLHF. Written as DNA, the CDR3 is TGTGCCAGCAGCCAATACGAGAGAGCACCCCTCCACTTT.

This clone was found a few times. CDR3 coding DNA: TGTGCCAGCAGGACCAACAGGAGGAACACTGAAGCTTTCTTT. It encodes CASRTNRRNTEAFF. This sequence joins TRBV6-5 and TRBJ1-1; TRBD1 might be the D (5 bases). CDR3 size: 14 residues. The germline V and J ends were trimmed by 6 bases and 1 base, with 12 bases remaining between them. Germline V gives CDR1 MNHEY, CDR2 SVGAGI.

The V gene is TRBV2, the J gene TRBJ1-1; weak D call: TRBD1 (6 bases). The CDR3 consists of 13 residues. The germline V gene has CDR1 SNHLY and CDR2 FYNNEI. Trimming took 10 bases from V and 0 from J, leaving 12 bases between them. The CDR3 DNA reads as TGTGCCACCCAGGGGATGATGAACACTGAAGCTTTCTTT. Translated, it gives CATQGMMNTEAFF.

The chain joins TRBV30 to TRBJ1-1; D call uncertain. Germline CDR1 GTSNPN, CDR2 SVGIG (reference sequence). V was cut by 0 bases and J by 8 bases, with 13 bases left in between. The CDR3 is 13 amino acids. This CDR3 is CAWSVPSDREAFF. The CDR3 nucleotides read TGTGCCTGGAGTGTACCGTCTGATCGGGAAGCTTTCTTT.

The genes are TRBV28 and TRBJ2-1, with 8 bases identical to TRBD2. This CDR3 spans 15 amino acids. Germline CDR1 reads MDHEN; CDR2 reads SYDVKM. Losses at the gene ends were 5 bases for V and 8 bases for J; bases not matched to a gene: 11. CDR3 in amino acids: CASSEPSGFRDEQFF. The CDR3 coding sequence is TGTGCCAGCAGTGAGCCTAGCGGGTTCCGGGATGAGCAGTTCTTC. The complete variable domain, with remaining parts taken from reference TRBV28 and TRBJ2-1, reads DVKVTQSSRYLVKRTGEKVFLECVQDMDHENMFWYRQDPGLGLRLIYFSYDVKMKEKGDIPEGYSVSREKKERFSLILESASTNQTSMYLCASSEPSGFRDEQFFGPGTRLTVL.